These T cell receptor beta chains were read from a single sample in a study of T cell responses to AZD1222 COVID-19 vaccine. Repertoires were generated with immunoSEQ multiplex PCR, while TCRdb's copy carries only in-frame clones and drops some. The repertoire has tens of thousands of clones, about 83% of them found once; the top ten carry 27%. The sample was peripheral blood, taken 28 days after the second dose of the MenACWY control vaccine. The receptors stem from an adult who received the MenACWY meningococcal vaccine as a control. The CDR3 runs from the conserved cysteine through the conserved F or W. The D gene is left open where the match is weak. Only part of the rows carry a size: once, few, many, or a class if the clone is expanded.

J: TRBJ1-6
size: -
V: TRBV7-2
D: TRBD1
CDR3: CASSSLTGGNSPLHF
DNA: TGTGCCAGCAGCTCCTTGACAGGGGGTAATTCACCCCTCCACTTT

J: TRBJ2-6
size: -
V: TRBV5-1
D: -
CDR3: CASSLQVSGSSGANVLTF
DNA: TGCGCCAGCAGCTTGCAAGTCTCAGGGAGCTCTGGGGCCAACGTCCTGACTTTC

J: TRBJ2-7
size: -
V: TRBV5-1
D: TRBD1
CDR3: CASSSRQGYDEQYF
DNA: TGCGCCAGCAGCTCCCGACAGGGGTACGACGAGCAGTACTTC

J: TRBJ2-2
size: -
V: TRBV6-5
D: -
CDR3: CASSSSPEGAGELFF
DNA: TGTGCCAGCAGTTCCTCCCCTGAGGGTGCCGGGGAGCTGTTTTTT

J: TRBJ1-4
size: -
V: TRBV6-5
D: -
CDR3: CASSKMGLINEKLFF
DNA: TGTGCCAGCAGCAAAATGGGACTTATCAATGAAAAACTGTTTTTT

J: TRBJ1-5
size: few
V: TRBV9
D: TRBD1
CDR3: CASSAGQGDQPQHF
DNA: TGTGCCAGCAGCGCCGGACAGGGGGATCAGCCCCAGCATTTT

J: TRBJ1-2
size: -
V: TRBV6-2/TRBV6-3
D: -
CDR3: CASSYAGISTGGGYTF
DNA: TGTGCCAGCAGTTACGCCGGGATAAGCACCGGGGGTGGCTACACCTTC

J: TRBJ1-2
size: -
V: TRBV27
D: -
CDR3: CASSLNGGGYTF
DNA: TGTGCCAGCAGTTTAAACGGGGGTGGCTACACCTTC

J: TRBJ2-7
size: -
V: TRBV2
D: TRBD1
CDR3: CASSGTGHYEQYF
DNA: TGTGCCAGCAGTGGGACAGGGCACTACGAGCAGTACTTC

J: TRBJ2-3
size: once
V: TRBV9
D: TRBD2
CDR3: CASSRDPSGSVLDTQYF
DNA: TGTGCCAGCAGCCGGGACCCTAGCGGGAGTGTTCTAGATACGCAGTATTTT

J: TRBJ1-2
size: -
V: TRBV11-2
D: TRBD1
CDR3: CASSSATGGGSGYTF
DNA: TGTGCCAGCAGCTCCGCCACAGGGGGAGGGAGTGGCTACACCTTC

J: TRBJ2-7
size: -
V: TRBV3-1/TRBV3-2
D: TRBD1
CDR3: CASSLRTGTARSEQYF
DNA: TGTGCCAGCAGTCTCCGAACCGGGACAGCTAGATCCGAGCAGTACTTC

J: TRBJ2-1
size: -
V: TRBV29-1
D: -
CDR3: CSVDYSDSNEQFF
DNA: TGCAGCGTCGATTACTCGGACAGCAATGAGCAGTTCTTC

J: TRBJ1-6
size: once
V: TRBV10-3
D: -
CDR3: CAISRQTLNSPLHF
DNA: TGTGCCATCAGCCGACAGACACTTAATTCACCCCTCCACTTT

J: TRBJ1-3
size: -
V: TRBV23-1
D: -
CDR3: CARVRGAGNTIYF
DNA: TGCGCCAGAGTCCGGGGAGCTGGAAACACCATATATTTT

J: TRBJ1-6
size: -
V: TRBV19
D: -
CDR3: CASRGVGQSSYNSPLHF
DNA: TGTGCCAGTAGAGGGGTGGGGCAGAGCTCCTATAATTCACCCCTCCACTTT

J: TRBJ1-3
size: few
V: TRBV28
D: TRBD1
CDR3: CASRAQGYSGNTIYF
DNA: TGTGCCAGCAGGGCACAGGGGTACTCTGGAAACACCATATATTTT

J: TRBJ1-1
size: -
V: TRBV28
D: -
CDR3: CASSLPGLTNTEAFF
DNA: TGTGCCAGCAGTTTACCGGGACTCACGAACACTGAAGCTTTCTTT

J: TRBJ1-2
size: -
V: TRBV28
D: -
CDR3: CASRGTYGYTF
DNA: TGTGCCAGCAGGGGAACCTATGGCTACACCTTC

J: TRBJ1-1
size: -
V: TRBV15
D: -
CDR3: CATSRENPTYSRVYTEAFF
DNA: TGTGCCACCAGCAGAGAAAACCCAACTTACTCCAGGGTTTACACTGAAGCTTTCTTT

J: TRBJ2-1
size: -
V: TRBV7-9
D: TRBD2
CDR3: CASSLGGGVNEQFF
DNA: TGTGCCAGCAGCTTAGGCGGGGGGGTTAATGAGCAGTTCTTC

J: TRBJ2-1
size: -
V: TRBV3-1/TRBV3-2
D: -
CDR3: CASSQTDSEQFF
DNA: TGTGCCAGCAGCCAAACAGATAGTGAGCAGTTCTTC

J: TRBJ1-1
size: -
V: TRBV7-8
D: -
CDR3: CASSLRRQTEAFF
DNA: TGTGCCAGCAGCCTGAGACGGCAGACTGAAGCTTTCTTT

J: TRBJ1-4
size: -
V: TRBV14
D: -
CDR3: CASSPGGVNEKLFF
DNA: TGTGCCAGCAGCCCCGGGGGAGTTAATGAAAAACTGTTTTTT

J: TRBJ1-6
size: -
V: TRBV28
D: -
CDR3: CASSLRQSPSPLHF
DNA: TGTGCCAGCAGTTTAAGGCAGTCTCCTTCACCCCTCCACTTT

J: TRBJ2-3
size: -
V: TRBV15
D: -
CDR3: CATSGSRGTDTQYF
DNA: TGTGCCACCAGCGGCTCCAGGGGCACAGATACGCAGTATTTT

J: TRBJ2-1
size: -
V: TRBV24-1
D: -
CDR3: CATSEGWEQFF
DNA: TGTGCCACCAGTGAGGGATGGGAGCAGTTCTTC

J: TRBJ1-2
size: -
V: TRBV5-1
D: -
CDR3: CASSPGAGRTENYGYTF
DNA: TGCGCCAGCAGCCCCGGCGCAGGACGGACGGAAAATTATGGCTACACCTTC

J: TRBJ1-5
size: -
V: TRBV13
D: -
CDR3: CASSQGGGRAQPQHF
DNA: TGTGCCAGCAGCCAAGGGGGGGGTAGGGCCCAGCCCCAGCATTTT

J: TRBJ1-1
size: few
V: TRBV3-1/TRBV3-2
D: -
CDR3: CASSQGMTGAFF
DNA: TGTGCCAGCAGCCAAGGCATGACCGGAGCTTTCTTT

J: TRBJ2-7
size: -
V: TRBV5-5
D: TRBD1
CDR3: CASSLEAGGRYEQYF
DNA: TGTGCCAGCAGCTTGGAGGCAGGGGGTCGCTACGAGCAGTACTTC

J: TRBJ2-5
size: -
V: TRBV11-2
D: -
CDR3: CASGLSETQYF
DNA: TGTGCCAGCGGCTTATCCGAGACCCAGTACTTC

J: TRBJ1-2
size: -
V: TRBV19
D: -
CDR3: CASSIQAPSRHGYTF
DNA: TGTGCCAGTAGTATCCAGGCCCCATCCCGGCATGGCTACACCTTC

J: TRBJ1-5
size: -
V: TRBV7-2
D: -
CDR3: CASSRLGSNQPQHF
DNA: TGTGCCAGCAGCCGCTTAGGGAGCAATCAGCCCCAGCATTTT

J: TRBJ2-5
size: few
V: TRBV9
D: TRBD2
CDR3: CASNVAGELETQYF
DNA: TGTGCCAGCAACGTAGCGGGAGAGCTGGAGACCCAGTACTTC

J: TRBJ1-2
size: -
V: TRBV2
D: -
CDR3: CASSLEYGYTF
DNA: TGTGCCAGCAGCTTGGAATATGGCTACACCTTC

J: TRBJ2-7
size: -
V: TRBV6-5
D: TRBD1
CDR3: CASSPPGQPYEQYF
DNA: TGTGCCAGCAGTCCTCCGGGACAGCCCTACGAGCAGTACTTC

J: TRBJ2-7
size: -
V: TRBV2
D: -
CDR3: CASSVRLEVGSEQYF
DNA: TGTGCCAGCAGTGTAAGATTGGAGGTCGGTTCCGAGCAGTACTTC

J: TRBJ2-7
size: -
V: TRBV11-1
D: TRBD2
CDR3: CASSRGTSGSYEQYF
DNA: TGTGCCAGCAGCCGCGGGACTAGCGGTTCCTACGAGCAGTACTTC

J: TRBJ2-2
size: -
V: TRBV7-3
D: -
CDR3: CASGPNTGELFF
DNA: TGTGCCAGCGGGCCGAACACCGGGGAGCTGTTTTTT

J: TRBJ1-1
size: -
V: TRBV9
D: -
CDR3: CASSVSVGSEAFF
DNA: TGTGCCAGCAGCGTCTCCGTGGGCAGTGAAGCTTTCTTT

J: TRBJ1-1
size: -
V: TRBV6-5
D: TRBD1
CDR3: CASSSTDRVEAFF
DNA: TGTGCCAGCAGTTCAACGGACAGGGTTGAAGCTTTCTTT

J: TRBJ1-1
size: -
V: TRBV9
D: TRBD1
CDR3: CASSEGANTEAFF
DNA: TGTGCCAGCAGCGAGGGGGCCAACACTGAAGCTTTCTTT

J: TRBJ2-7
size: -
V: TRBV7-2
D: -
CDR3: CASSLVGQSYEQYF
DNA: TGTGCCAGCAGCTTAGTAGGGCAGTCCTACGAGCAGTACTTC

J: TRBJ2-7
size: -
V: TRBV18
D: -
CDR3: CASSPGARPTYEQYF
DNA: TGTGCCAGCTCACCCGGCGCCAGGCCTACCTACGAGCAGTACTTC

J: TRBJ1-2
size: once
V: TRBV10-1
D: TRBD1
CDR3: CASSERDRLYYGYTF
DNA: TGCGCCAGCAGTGAACGGGACAGACTATACTATGGCTACACCTTC

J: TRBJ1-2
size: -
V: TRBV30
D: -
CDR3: CAWSGHGAAYGYTF
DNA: TGTGCCTGGAGCGGCCATGGGGCGGCCTATGGCTACACCTTC

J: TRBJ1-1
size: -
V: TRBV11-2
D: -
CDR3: CASSLAGNTEAFF
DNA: TGTGCCAGCAGCCTTGCCGGGAACACTGAAGCTTTCTTT

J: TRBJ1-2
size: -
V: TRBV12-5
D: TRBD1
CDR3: CASGWDSHGYTF
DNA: TGTGCTAGTGGCTGGGACAGCCATGGCTACACCTTC

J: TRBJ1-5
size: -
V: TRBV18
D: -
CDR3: CASSPEGDQPQHF
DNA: TGTGCCAGCTCACCCGAGGGTGATCAGCCCCAGCATTTT

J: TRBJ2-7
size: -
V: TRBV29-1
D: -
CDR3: CSVGSSYEQYF
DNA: TGCAGCGTAGGGTCCTCCTACGAGCAGTACTTC

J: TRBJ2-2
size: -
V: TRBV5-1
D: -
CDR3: CASSLGGGDTGELFF
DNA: TGCGCCAGCAGCTTGGGAGGGGGAGACACCGGGGAGCTGTTTTTT

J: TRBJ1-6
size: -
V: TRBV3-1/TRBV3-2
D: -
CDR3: CASSSRGSYNSPLHF
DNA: TGTGCCAGCAGCTCGAGGGGCTCCTATAATTCACCCCTCCACTTT